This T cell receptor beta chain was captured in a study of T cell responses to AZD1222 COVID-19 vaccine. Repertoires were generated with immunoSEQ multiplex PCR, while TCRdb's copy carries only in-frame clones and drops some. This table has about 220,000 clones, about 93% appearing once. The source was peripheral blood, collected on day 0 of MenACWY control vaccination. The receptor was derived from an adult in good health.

The CDR3 DNA is TGTGCCAGCAGCCCGAGAAGGGGCTACAATGAGCAGTTCTTC. Translated: CASSPRRGYNEQFF. The V and J genes are TRBV7-2 and TRBJ2-1; perhaps TRBD1 as D (5 bases). V lost 5 bases, J lost 3 bases, and 11 bases lay in between. The CDR3 runs 14 residues. CDR1 SGHTA and CDR2 FQGNSA come from the germline V gene.